One and the same sample provided the 9 T cell receptor beta chains below, sequenced in a study of T cell responses to AZD1222 COVID-19 vaccine. The repertoire was sequenced with immunoSEQ multiplex PCR; TCRdb's copy has only in-frame clones and lacks some. Here the sample spans approximately 150,000 clones, 75% to 90% being singletons. The input for sequencing was peripheral blood, taken on day 0 of AZD1222 vaccination. These receptors were obtained from an adult in good health.

The chain joins TRBV25-1 to TRBJ2-1; D call uncertain. This CDR3 is built from 13 residues. Germline V lookup: CDR1 MGHDK, CDR2 SYGVNS. V gave up 8 bases and J gave up 4 bases, with 12 bases separating them. The DNA of the CDR3 is TGTGCCAGCTCCCCGCGAGGATACAATGAGCAGTTCTTC. This gives the protein CASSPRGYNEQFF.

The rearrangement links TRBV5-4 to TRBJ1-5; the D is unclear. The CDR3 extends over 16 amino acids. CDR1 SGHNT and CDR2 YYREEE come from the germline V gene (reference sequence). V was pared by 3 bases and J by 11 bases, with 24 bases between. The CDR3 coding sequence is TGTGCCAGCAGCTCGGGCGGAGGGCAGCCGGAGTCGGCCCAGCATTTT. Amino acids: CASSSGGGQPESAQHF.

The chain is built from TRBV13 and TRBJ1-4; D possibly corresponds to TRBD1 (5 bases). The V end was cut by 6 bases, the J end by 7 bases, with 15 bases between. Germline V CDR1 and CDR2: PRHDT, FYEKMQ (reference sequence). CDR3 size: 14 residues. The CDR3 protein is CASSSRQISEKLFF. The CDR3 nucleotides read TGTGCCAGCAGTTCTAGACAGATTAGTGAAAAACTGTTTTTT.

The chain joins TRBV3-1 (or the pseudogene TRBV3-2) to TRBJ2-5; D unclear. The CDR3 contains 13 residues. Trimming left V 3 bases short and J 2 bases short, with 7 bases between. The germline V gene encodes CDR1 LGHDT and CDR2 YNNKEL (reference sequence). In DNA form, the CDR3 reads TGTGCCAGCAGCCAGCGGCTACAAGAGACCCAGTACTTC. Amino acids: CASSQRLQETQYF.

The chain carries TRBV6-2 or TRBV6-3 and TRBJ2-7; TRBD2 might be the D (6 bases). Trimming took off 5 bases at V and 6 bases at J, with 23 bases between the two ends. From germline, CDR1 is MNHEY and CDR2 SVGEGT. The CDR3 spans 16 residues. The CDR3 DNA follows: TGTGCCAGCAGTAAGATGGTCGGACGGGAGTCGTCCGAGCAGTACTTC. This codes for CASSKMVGRESSEQYF.

The gene calls are TRBV7-8 and TRBJ1-5; TRBD1 agrees at 8 bases. This CDR3 has 15 residues. Germline loops: CDR1 SGHVS, CDR2 FQNEAQ. Trimming cost V 5 bases and J 4 bases; bases outside gene matches: 7. The CDR3 region is CASSGEDRANQPQHF. CDR3 bases: TGTGCCAGCAGCGGAGAGGACAGGGCTAATCAGCCCCAGCATTTT.

The chain recombines TRBV7-2 with TRBJ2-5, with 7 positions matching TRBD1. CDR3 length: 16 residues. V was pared by 2 bases and J by 0 bases, with 6 bases of the junction left unmatched. Germline CDR1 reads SGHTA; CDR2 reads FQGNSA. CDR3 protein: CASSLSEDRYQETQYF. DNA of the CDR3: TGTGCCAGCAGCTTATCCGAGGACAGGTACCAAGAGACCCAGTACTTC.

CDR3 in DNA: TGCAGCGTTCTTGACACTGAAGCTTTCTTT. The encoded protein is CSVLDTEAFF. This rearrangement joins TRBV29-1 to TRBJ1-1; no definite D call. Looked up from germline, CDR1 is SQVTM and CDR2 is ANQGSEA. Trimming pared 5 bases from V and 3 bases from J, leaving 4 bases between. This CDR3 has 10 amino acids. Full variable domain (missing parts from reference TRBV29-1 and TRBJ1-1): SAVISQKPSRDICQRGTSLTIQCQVDSQVTMMFWYRQQPGQSLTLIATANQGSEATYESGFVIDKFPISRPNLTFSTLTVSNMSPEDSSIYLCSVLDTEAFFGQGTRLTVV.

CDR3 bases: TGTGCCAGCAGCGCGGGGTCGAGCCCTGTAAAACCTTTCTTT. Its protein is CASSAGSSPVKPFF. The chain has TRBV2 and TRBJ1-1; no definite D call. CDR3 size: 14 residues. Germline CDR1 is SNHLY and CDR2 is FYNNEI. Trimming removed 6 bases at V and 12 bases at J, with 23 bases between.